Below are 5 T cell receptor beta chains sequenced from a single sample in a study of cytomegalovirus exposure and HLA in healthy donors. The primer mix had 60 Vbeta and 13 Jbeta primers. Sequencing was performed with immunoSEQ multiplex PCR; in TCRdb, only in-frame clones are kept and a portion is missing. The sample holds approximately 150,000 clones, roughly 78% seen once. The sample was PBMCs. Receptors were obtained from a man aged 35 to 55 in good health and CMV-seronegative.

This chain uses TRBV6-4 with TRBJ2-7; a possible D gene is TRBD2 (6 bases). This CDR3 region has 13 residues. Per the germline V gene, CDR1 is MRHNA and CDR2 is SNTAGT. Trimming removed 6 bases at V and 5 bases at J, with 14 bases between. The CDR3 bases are TGTGCCAGCAGCAGGGAGGCTGGGGACGAGCAGTACTTC. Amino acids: CASSREAGDEQYF.

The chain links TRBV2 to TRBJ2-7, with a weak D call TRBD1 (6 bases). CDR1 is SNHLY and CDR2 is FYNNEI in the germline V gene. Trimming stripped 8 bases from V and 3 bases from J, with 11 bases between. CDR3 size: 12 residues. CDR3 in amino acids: CASRDTRYEQYF. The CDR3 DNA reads TGTGCCAGCCGGGACACACGCTACGAGCAGTACTTC.

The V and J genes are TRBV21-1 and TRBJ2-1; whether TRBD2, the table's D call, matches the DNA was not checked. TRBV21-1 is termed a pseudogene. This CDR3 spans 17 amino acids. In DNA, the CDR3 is TGTGCCAGCAGTATATGCCCGGACCGCCGGAGGGGCAATGAGCAGTTCTTC. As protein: CASSICPDRRRGNEQFF.

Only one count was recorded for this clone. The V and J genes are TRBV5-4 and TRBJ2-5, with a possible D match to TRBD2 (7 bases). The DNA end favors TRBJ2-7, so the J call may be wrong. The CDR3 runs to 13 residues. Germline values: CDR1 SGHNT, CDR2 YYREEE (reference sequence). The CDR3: CASSLAGGHEQYF. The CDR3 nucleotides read TGTGCCAGCAGCTTGGCCGGGGGGCACGAGCAGTACTTC.

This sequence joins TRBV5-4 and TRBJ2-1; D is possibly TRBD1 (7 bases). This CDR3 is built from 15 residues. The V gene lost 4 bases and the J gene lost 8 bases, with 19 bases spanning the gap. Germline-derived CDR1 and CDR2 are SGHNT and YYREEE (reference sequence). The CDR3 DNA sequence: TGTGCCAGCAGCAGGGGCGGGACAGCCTTGTATGAGCAGTTCTTC. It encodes CASSRGGTALYEQFF.